What follows are 2 T cell receptor beta chains derived from one specimen sequenced in a study of T-cell reconstitution after alpha-beta-depleted transplantation in children. As it was prepared, the TCRbeta library received unique molecular identifiers. TCRdb re-called the PCR reads with MiXCR, one entry per CDR3 protein. The top ten hold around a third of the sample, which has 610,000 or so distinct CDR3 sequences, 25% to 30% seen once. The starting material was PBMCs, obtained before TCRalphabeta/CD19-depleted stem cell transplant. The receptors originated from a boy in the first two years of life with Wiskott-Aldrich syndrome, due to receive a stem cell transplant.

This clonotype was detected a few times. The chain has TRBV5-1 and TRBJ1-2; a possible D gene is TRBD1 (5 bases). This CDR3 region has 16 residues. Trimming stripped 0 bases from V and 7 bases from J, with 19 bases between. Per germline, CDR1 SGHRS and CDR2 YFSETQ. Written as DNA, the CDR3 is TGCGCCAGCAGCTTGGCGGGGGAAAGAGGAGTTCCTGGCTACACCTTC. Amino acid sequence: CASSLAGERGVPGYTF.

The J gene is TRBJ2-6, the V gene TRBV5-1; D not certain. This CDR3 comprises 15 residues. Trimming took off 4 bases at V and 1 base at J, with 9 bases between the two ends. Germline V gene data show CDR1 as SGHRS and CDR2 as YFSETQ. CDR3 coding DNA: TGCGCCAGCAGCGTACAGCTTTCTGGGGCCAACGTCCTGACTTTC. Translation: CASSVQLSGANVLTF.